The TCR beta chain described here comes from a study of blood T cell repertoires in COVID-19. The cohort comprised adults aged about 18 to 89 years residing in about two dozen US areas. In the original analysis: Scientists estimated how many nucleated cells there were by amplifying reference gene primers. Sequencing was performed with immunoSEQ multiplex PCR; in TCRdb, only in-frame clones are kept and a portion is missing. V and J calls and clone size follow that table, whereas D and trimming were derived from the DNA. The table has approximately 200,000 clones, approximately 86% seen once; the top ten hold around 2.4%. CDR1 is MNHNS and CDR2 is SASEGT in the germline V gene. This CDR3 comprises 13 residues. V was pared by 3 bases and J by 12 bases, with 6 bases of the junction left unmatched.

Material: PBMCs or T cells enriched from blood (not recorded which). The gene calls are TRBV6-1 and TRBJ1-5; 9 bases line up with TRBD1. This sequence was found in a woman younger than 45 who had recovered from COVID-19. CDR3 bases: TGTGCCAGCAGTGACCGGGACAGGGTGCACCAGCATTTT. Translated: CASSDRDRVHQHF.